This T cell receptor (beta chain) was identified in a study of cytomegalovirus exposure and HLA in healthy donors. Overall study results and limits: Available immune exposure information was restricted to CMV serostatus only. Later on, an analysis tied approximately 15,000 TCR beta sequences to HLA alleles at 0.05 false discovery rate. It was shown in a later analysis that HLA-associated TCR beta chains were more clonally expanded than other, equally common chains.

The study ran its PCR with 60 Vbeta and 13 Jbeta primers. Sequencing was performed with immunoSEQ multiplex PCR; in TCRdb, only in-frame clones are kept and a portion is missing. Among 150,000 to 200,000 clones listed, around four fifths were seen once. On this clone itself: Its antigen is still unknown.

The CDR3 covers 16 residues. Trimming took 2 bases from V and 4 from J; bases not matched to a gene: 8. Germline V lookup: CDR1 MNHNY, CDR2 SVGAGI (reference sequence). The material sequenced was PBMCs. This chain links TRBV6-6 with TRBJ1-5; TRBD1 matches 7 bases. This receptor was identified in a woman in her 30s in good health and CMV-seronegative. As DNA, the CDR3 is TGTGCCAGCAGTTACCCTGGAGGGGGCTCGAATCAGCCCCAGCATTTT. It codes for CASSYPGGGSNQPQHF.